The clone carrying this T cell receptor (beta chain) has a count of ten or more. The antigen is not known. The data stem from a study of shared clonotypes between healthy human individuals. J lost 7 bases, V lost 5 bases, and 9 bases had no gene match. The CDR3 has 15 residues. Germline V gives CDR1 LNHDA, CDR2 SQIVND (reference sequence). The study, taken as a whole, reports: Clonotype sharing across a few donors was observed for about 5.2% of naive CD4 clonotypes. Non-shared clonotypes had lower generation probabilities than those shared by all four donors. Among the subsets, naive ones generally showed larger estimated richness than memory ones.

In replicate PCRs of sorted subsets, approximately 200 ng DNA, approximately 32,000 T cell genomes, was used. Produced via immunoSEQ multiplex PCR; TCRdb's table is partial and in-frame only. The sample has under 850,000 clones, roughly 72% seen once. Sequenced material: memory CD4+ T cells sorted from blood. The subset is: CD45RA-negative fraction. The sequence was collected from a woman in her 30s in good health. The chain employs TRBV19 and TRBJ1-4; 8 bases agree with TRBD1. CDR3 sequence: CASSPQTGESEKLFF. CDR3 DNA sequence: TGTGCCAGTAGTCCGCAGACAGGGGAGAGTGAAAAACTGTTTTTT.